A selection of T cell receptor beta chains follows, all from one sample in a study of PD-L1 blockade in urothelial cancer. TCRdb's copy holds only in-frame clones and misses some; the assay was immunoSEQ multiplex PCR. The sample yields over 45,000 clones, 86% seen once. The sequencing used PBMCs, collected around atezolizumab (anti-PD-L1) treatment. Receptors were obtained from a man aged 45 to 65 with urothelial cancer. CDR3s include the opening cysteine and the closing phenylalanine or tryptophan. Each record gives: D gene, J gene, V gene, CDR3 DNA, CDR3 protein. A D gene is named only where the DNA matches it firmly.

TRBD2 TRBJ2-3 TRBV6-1 TGTGCCGGGAAGCGGGACCTAAGCACAGATACGCAGTATTTT CAGKRDLSTDTQYF
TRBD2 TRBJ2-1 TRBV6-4 TGTGCCAGCAGTGCAGCGGGAGGTGCCTTCAATGAGCAGTTCTTC CASSAAGGAFNEQFF
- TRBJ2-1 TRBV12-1 TGTGCCAGCAGCGTTGAAAGACCGGGACAGGGAAACAATGAGCAGTTCTTC CASSVERPGQGNNEQFF
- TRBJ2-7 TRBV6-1 TGTGCCAGCAGTGATCGTGTTACCTACGAGCAGTACTTC CASSDRVTYEQYF
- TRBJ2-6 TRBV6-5 TGTGCCAGCAGTTCGCCCCGCGCGGCCAACGTCCTGACTTTC CASSSPRAANVLTF
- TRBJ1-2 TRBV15 TGTGCCACCAGCCCGAGTCGGGTTGGCTATGGCTACACCTTC CATSPSRVGYGYTF
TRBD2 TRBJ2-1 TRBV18 TGTGCCAGCTCACGCGGGACTAGCGGGAGTGTTGCAGATGAGCAGTTCTTC CASSRGTSGSVADEQFF
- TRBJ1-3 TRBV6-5 TGTGCCAGCAGCTCGCAGGGGGGAAACACCATATATTTT CASSSQGGNTIYF
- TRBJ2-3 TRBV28 TGTGCCAGCAGGGGGACACGGGGCACAGATACGCAGTATTTT CASRGTRGTDTQYF
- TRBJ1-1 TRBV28 TGTGCCAGCAGTTTATTCAGGGACATTGAAGCTTTCTTT CASSLFRDIEAFF
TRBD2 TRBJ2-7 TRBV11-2 TGTGCCAGCAGCCCTCGCCCTTCTAGCGGGCTATTTCACGAGCAGTACTTC CASSPRPSSGLFHEQYF
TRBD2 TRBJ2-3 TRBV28 TGTGCCAGCAGTTTTAGCGGGTTCTACCCAGATACGCAGTATTTT CASSFSGFYPDTQYF